Listed below are T cell receptor beta chains from one sample, sequenced in a study of T cell responses to AZD1222 COVID-19 vaccine. Produced via immunoSEQ multiplex PCR; TCRdb's table is partial and in-frame only. The data show 87,000 or so clones, 85% to 90% seen once. The sequencing used peripheral blood, collected on day 0 of AZD1222 vaccination. The receptors stem from an adult in good health. Both conserved end residues are part of each CDR3. D genes are given only for firm matches. Size values are once, few and many counts, or a class for expanded clones, and some rows have none.

once TRBJ1-1 . TRBV9 CASSLRDGLEAFF TGTGCCAGCAGCCTTAGGGACGGATTAGAGGCTTTCTTT
. TRBJ1-2 . TRBV7-9 CASTRTASGGYTF TGTGCCAGCACCCGGACGGCTTCCGGTGGCTACACCTTC
few TRBJ1-2 . TRBV29-1 CSVEAELGQPNYGYTF TGCAGCGTTGAAGCTGAGCTGGGCCAGCCTAACTATGGCTACACCTTC
once TRBJ1-3 . TRBV28 CASSLTVPGQAKDF TGTGCCAGCAGTTTAACCGTTCCGGGACAAGCGAAGGATTTT
. TRBJ2-7 . TRBV3-1/TRBV3-2 CASSHLSTASSEQYF TGTGCCAGCAGCCACCTGTCGACAGCCTCTTCCGAGCAGTACTTC
. TRBJ2-3 TRBD1 TRBV9 CASSVRGQGTDTQYF TGTGCCAGCAGCGTAAGGGGGCAGGGCACAGATACGCAGTATTTT
few TRBJ1-3 TRBD1 TRBV6-5 CASSYLYGQAYTIYF TGTGCCAGCAGTTACCTTTATGGACAGGCCTACACCATATATTTT
once TRBJ2-7 . TRBV30 CAWSSEDEQYF TGTGCCTGGAGTTCCGAGGACGAGCAGTACTTC
. TRBJ1-5 . TRBV21-1 CASSKGSTGGVGNQPQHF TGTGCCAGCAGCAAAGGGTCAACAGGGGGCGTAGGCAATCAGCCCCAGCATTTT
. TRBJ1-5 . TRBV30 CAWSAGLLSSEPQHF TGTGCCTGGAGCGCGGGACTTCTATCAAGCGAGCCCCAGCATTTT
. TRBJ1-6 . TRBV3-1/TRBV3-2 CASSQGRWGSHSPLHF TGTGCCAGCAGCCAAGGCAGGTGGGGAAGTCATTCACCCCTCCACTTT
. TRBJ1-1 TRBD1 TRBV9 CASSAETGPSRHTEAFF TGTGCCAGCAGCGCAGAGACAGGGCCAAGCAGGCACACTGAAGCTTTCTTT
. TRBJ2-2 . TRBV7-3 CASSLWGGLLGAGELFF TGTGCCAGCAGCTTATGGGGGGGCCTGCTAGGCGCCGGGGAGCTGTTTTTT
. TRBJ1-4 . TRBV10-2 CASRGWVAGEKEKLFF TGCGCCAGCAGGGGTTGGGTCGCAGGAGAAAAAGAAAAACTGTTTTTT
few TRBJ1-5 . TRBV7-8 CASSLARDNSNQPQHF TGTGCCAGCAGCTTAGCGCGGGACAATAGCAATCAGCCCCAGCATTTT
. TRBJ1-1 . TRBV28 CASSLRALNTEAFF TGTGCCAGCAGTCTCAGAGCATTGAACACTGAAGCTTTCTTT
. TRBJ2-3 . TRBV5-1 CASSTYQTDTQYF TGCGCCAGCAGCACCTACCAGACAGATACGCAGTATTTT
. TRBJ2-1 . TRBV28 CASSFGNQGSEQFF TGTGCCAGCAGTTTCGGAAACCAGGGCAGTGAGCAGTTCTTC
. TRBJ1-3 TRBD1 TRBV12-5 CASGSSGTGGWKNTIYF TGTGCTAGTGGTTCGTCCGGGACAGGGGGTTGGAAAAACACCATATATTTT
. TRBJ1-1 . TRBV28 CASSSPSIVSGTEAFF TGTGCCAGCAGTTCTCCATCAATTGTATCGGGCACTGAAGCTTTCTTT
. TRBJ1-6 . TRBV2 CASSGEKGMVHNSPLHF TGTGCCAGCAGTGGGGAAAAGGGAATGGTTCACAATTCACCCCTCCACTTT
. TRBJ2-1 . TRBV19 CASRRGGGNEQFF TGTGCCAGTAGAAGGGGCGGAGGCAATGAGCAGTTCTTC
. TRBJ2-1 . TRBV15 CATSSGALRNEQFF TGTGCCACCAGCAGTGGTGCCTTGCGCAATGAGCAGTTCTTC
. TRBJ2-3 . TRBV19 CASTGALGTDTQYF TGTGCCAGCACTGGGGCCCTCGGCACAGATACGCAGTATTTT
few TRBJ1-6 . TRBV19 CASSISGAGSVSPLHF TGTGCCAGTAGTATTTCGGGAGCAGGATCCGTATCACCCCTCCACTTT